A single sample is the source of the 29 T cell receptor beta chains below, sequenced in a study of cytotoxic CD8 clonotypes in ibrutinib-treated CLL. Only in-frame clones appear in the TCRdb table, and some are missing; sequencing was by immunoSEQ multiplex PCR. This sample yields approximately 92,000 clones, of which approximately 71% are seen a single time; around 23% belongs to the top ten. The sequenced sample was PBMCs, obtained after 24 months of ibrutinib treatment. These receptors all come from a human donor with chronic lymphocytic leukemia.

The chain is built from TRBV18 and TRBJ1-3; TRBD1 is a possible D gene (5 bases). The germline V gene encodes CDR1 KGHSH and CDR2 LQKENI. There are 16 residues in the CDR3. The V end was cut by 4 bases, the J end by 4 bases, with 17 bases between. CDR3 sequence: CASSQTTWGSGNTIYF. CDR3 bases: TGTGCCAGCTCACAGACGACCTGGGGCTCCGGAAACACCATATATTTT.

The chain recombines TRBV5-1 with TRBJ2-5; 9 bases agree with TRBD1. Trimming removed 4 bases from V and 5 bases from J; junction bases left unmatched: 9. From germline, CDR1 is SGHRS and CDR2 YFSETQ. The CDR3 extends over 15 amino acids. CDR3 bases: TGCGCCAGCAGCCTTCGGGACAGGGAGGCTGAGACCCAGTACTTC. Translated, it gives CASSLRDREAETQYF. Based on the CDR3 plus reference TRBV5-1 and TRBJ2-5, the full variable domain is KAGVTQTPRYLIKTRGQQVTLSCSPISGHRSVSWYQQTPGQGLQFLFEYFSETQRNKGNFPGRFSGRQFSNSRSEMNVSTLELGDSALYLCASSLRDREAETQYFGPGTRLLVL.

V is TRBV6-4 and J is TRBJ2-2, with 13 bases that match TRBD2. With 6 bases clipped from V and 4 bases from J, the junction kept 5 bases outside the gene matches. Germline CDR1 is MRHNA and CDR2 is SNTAGT. The CDR3 consists of 16 residues. DNA for the CDR3: TGTGCCAGCAGCGCAGGGACTAGCGGGATCACCGGGGAGCTGTTTTTT. This encodes CASSAGTSGITGELFF.

This chain links TRBV27 with TRBJ2-7; D is possibly TRBD2 (7 bases). Germline V gives CDR1 MNHEY, CDR2 SMNVEV (reference sequence). V was trimmed by 7 bases and J by 4 bases, leaving 29 bases between them. CDR3 size: 18 residues. Written as DNA, the CDR3 is TGTGCCAGCACACCCTCATGGGGGGGGCGCCTGGGTAAATACGAGCAGTACTTC. This sequence encodes CASTPSWGGRLGKYEQYF.

The chain couples TRBV27 to TRBJ1-4, with a possible D match to TRBD1 (5 bases). Trimming stripped 6 bases from V and 8 bases from J, with 19 bases between. The CDR3 extends over 15 amino acids. Germline V gene lookup returns CDR1 MNHEY and CDR2 SMNVEV (reference sequence). Written as DNA, the CDR3 is TGTGCCAGCAGCCAAAGAAGGGGATTCAACGAAAAACTGTTTTTT. Translated: CASSQRRGFNEKLFF.

The genes are TRBV28 and TRBJ2-7; D may match TRBD1 or TRBD2 (5 bases each). Germline assignment: CDR1 MDHEN and CDR2 SYDVKM. Trimming took off 5 bases at V and 3 bases at J, with 17 bases between the two ends. The CDR3 has 15 residues. CDR3 amino acids: CASSTSGAPNYEQYF. The CDR3 DNA is TGTGCCAGCAGTACCTCCGGGGCCCCAAACTACGAGCAGTACTTC.

The chain joins TRBV7-6 to TRBJ2-5; D may be TRBD1 or TRBD2 (5 bases each). Trimming cost V 0 bases and J 5 bases, with 16 bases left between them. From germline, CDR1 is SGHVS and CDR2 FNYEAQ. The length of the CDR3 is 16 residues. CDR3 sequence reads: CASSLAPTVRGETQYF. DNA for the CDR3: TGTGCCAGCAGCTTAGCCCCTACGGTGAGGGGTGAGACCCAGTACTTC.

In this sample, this clone turned up once. CDR3 sequence reads: CAWSWTSGSYEQYF. The CDR3 DNA is TGTGCCTGGAGTTGGACTAGCGGGAGTTACGAGCAGTACTTC. The V call is TRBV30, the J call TRBJ2-7; 13 nucleotides agree with TRBD2. Germline V gene lookup returns CDR1 GTSNPN and CDR2 SVGIG (reference sequence). J was trimmed by 4 bases and V by 2 bases; bases with no gene match: 2. The CDR3 runs 14 residues.

The genes are TRBV10-3 and TRBJ2-7; D remains ambiguous. CDR3 size: 12 residues. From germline, CDR1 is ENHRY and CDR2 SYGVKD. With 6 bases removed from V and 4 bases from J, the gap between germline ends came to 10 bases. CDR3 amino acids: CAIRGDSYEQYF. The DNA of the CDR3 is TGTGCCATCAGAGGAGACTCATACGAGCAGTACTTC.

The CDR3 here is CATALAISYNEQFF. In DNA form, the CDR3 reads TGTGCCACCGCGCTAGCGATCTCCTACAATGAGCAGTTCTTC. V is TRBV15 and J is TRBJ2-1; D might be TRBD2 (6 bases). Per germline, CDR1 LNHNV and CDR2 YYDKDF (reference sequence). V was clipped by 8 bases and J by 0 bases, with 11 bases between them. This CDR3 has 14 amino acids.

V is TRBV5-1 and J is TRBJ1-2; D is uncertain. Germline CDR1 SGHRS, CDR2 YFSETQ. The CDR3 consists of 13 residues. With 5 bases removed from V and 2 bases from J, the gap between germline ends came to 10 bases. The CDR3 DNA follows: TGCGCCAGCAGTTGGAGGGAAAACTATGGCTACACCTTC. Translation: CASSWRENYGYTF.

The V call is TRBV28, the J call TRBJ2-6; D uncertain. Between the trimmed V and J ends, which lost 2 bases and 0 bases, there was a span of 8 bases. This CDR3 comprises 16 residues. Germline V gene lookup returns CDR1 MDHEN and CDR2 SYDVKM. The CDR3, as DNA: TGTGCCAGCAGTTTACTCCCGGGCTCTGGGGCCAACGTCCTGACTTTC. Residues: CASSLLPGSGANVLTF.

This clone has more than one count but fewer than ten. The chain is built from TRBV5-1 and TRBJ2-7; D remains unclear. The germline V and J ends were trimmed by 0 bases and 3 bases, with 13 bases remaining between them. The germline V gene has CDR1 SGHRS and CDR2 YFSETQ. CDR3 size: 15 residues. As DNA, the CDR3 is TGCGCCAGCAGCTTGGACAGAGATTCAATCTACGAGCAGTACTTC. Residues: CASSLDRDSIYEQYF.

The chain combines TRBV18 with TRBJ1-6; D call uncertain. CDR1 is KGHSH and CDR2 is LQKENI in the germline V gene. The CDR3 contains 15 residues. Trimming took off 0 bases at V and 9 bases at J, with 12 bases between the two ends. The CDR3 coding sequence is TGTGCCAGCTCACCACCGCACAGTTCGGGTTCACCCCTCCACTTT. Encoded protein: CASSPPHSSGSPLHF. The entire variable domain, with the rest obtained from reference TRBV18 and TRBJ1-6, is as follows: NAGVMQNPRHLVRRRGQEARLRCSPMKGHSHVYWYRQLPEEGLKFMVYLQKENIIDESGMPKERFSAEFPKEGPSILRIQQVVRGDSAAYFCASSPPHSSGSPLHFGNGTRLTVT.

The rearrangement joins TRBV5-5 to TRBJ2-4, with D unclear. V gave up 3 bases and J gave up 0 bases, with 7 bases separating them. The CDR3 consists of 14 residues. CDR1 is SGHKS and CDR2 is YYEKEE in the germline V gene (reference sequence). Here the CDR3 reads CASSSVLAKNIQYF. The CDR3 DNA is TGTGCCAGCAGCTCGGTACTAGCCAAAAACATTCAGTACTTC.

The chain carries TRBV19 and TRBJ1-2; D gene ambiguous. In germline, CDR1 is LNHDA, CDR2 SQIVND (reference sequence). The germline V and J ends were trimmed by 7 bases and 8 bases, with 23 bases remaining between them. The CDR3 sequence is 15 residues long. For the CDR3, the DNA is TGTGCCAGTATCCAGAACGGGGTCCCCCAAGACGGCTACACCTTC. Translation: CASIQNGVPQDGYTF.

V is TRBV11-3 and J is TRBJ2-7; 12 nucleotides align to TRBD1. CDR3 length: 15 amino acids. Germline V gene data show CDR1 as SGHNT and CDR2 as YENEEA. V lost 5 bases, J lost 6 bases, and 8 bases stayed unmatched. The CDR3 loop is CASSEGTGGLIEQYF. The DNA for the CDR3 is TGTGCCAGCAGCGAAGGGACAGGGGGCCTGATCGAGCAGTACTTC. The full variable domain, completed using reference TRBV11-3 and TRBJ2-7, is EAGVVQSPRYKIIEKKQPVAFWCNPISGHNTLYWYLQNLGQGPELLIRYENEEAVDDSQLPKDRFSAERLKGVDSTLKIQPAELGDSAVYLCASSEGTGGLIEQYFGPGTRLTVT.

This clone was detected only a few times. The chain employs TRBV28 and TRBJ1-1; D is unclear. The V gene lost 8 bases and the J gene lost 7 bases, with 14 bases spanning the gap. The CDR3 runs to 12 residues. Germline V gene data show CDR1 as MDHEN and CDR2 as SYDVKM. The CDR3 region is CASLPGRGEAFF. The CDR3 nucleotides are TGTGCCAGCCTACCCGGGAGAGGTGAAGCTTTCTTT.

CDR3 nucleotides: TGTGCCAGCAGCCAAGAAGGCGGGAGCCTGAACACCGGGGAGCTGTTTTTT. Its protein product is CASSQEGGSLNTGELFF. The rearrangement links TRBV4-2 to TRBJ2-2, with 7 bases identical to TRBD2. This CDR3 is built from 17 residues. Germline CDR1 and CDR2: LGHNA and YNFKEQ. The V and J ends lost 0 bases and 1 base, in that order; junction bases with no gene match: 5.

V and J are TRBV10-1 and TRBJ2-3, with D uncertain. The CDR3 runs 12 residues. Trimming shortened V by 4 bases and J by 3 bases, and 5 bases separated the two germline ends. Germline CDR1 reads WNHNN; CDR2 reads SYGVQD (reference sequence). CDR3 loop: CASSAQTDTQYF. The CDR3 DNA reads as TGCGCCAGCAGTGCCCAGACAGATACGCAGTATTTT.

The rearrangement links TRBV7-9 to TRBJ1-4, with D possibly TRBD1 on 5 matching bases. Germline CDR1 reads SEHNR; CDR2 reads FQNEAQ (reference sequence). CDR3 length equals 15 residues. V was pared by 3 bases and J by 3 bases, with 11 bases between. The CDR3 reads CASSLAGKSNEKLFF. DNA of the CDR3: TGTGCCAGCAGCTTGGCAGGGAAATCTAATGAAAAACTGTTTTTT. The complete variable domain, with remaining parts taken from reference TRBV7-9 and TRBJ1-4, reads DTGVSQNPRHKITKRGQNVTFRCDPISEHNRLYWYRQTLGQGPEFLTYFQNEAQLEKSRLLSDRFSAERPKGSFSTLEIQRTEQGDSAMYLCASSLAGKSNEKLFFGSGTQLSVL.

This clone was observed a few times. The chain is built from TRBV2 and TRBJ1-5, with 7 bases matching TRBD1. This CDR3 region has 14 residues. Germline CDR1 SNHLY, CDR2 FYNNEI. The trim removed 3 bases at V and 4 bases at J, leaving 3 bases unmatched. CDR3 DNA: TGTGCCAGCAGTGAGGGACAGAGGAATCAGCCCCAGCATTTT. It encodes CASSEGQRNQPQHF.

This sequence joins TRBV19 and TRBJ2-1; TRBD2 is a possible D gene (6 bases). This CDR3 contains 15 residues. From germline, CDR1 is LNHDA and CDR2 SQIVND (reference sequence). Trimming pared 4 bases from V and 7 bases from J, leaving 17 bases between. This chain's CDR3 is CASSRTAGSRNEQFF. The CDR3, as DNA: TGTGCCAGTAGTAGGACGGCGGGAAGTCGTAATGAGCAGTTCTTC.

V and J are TRBV11-2 and TRBJ2-7; TRBD1 aligns across 8 bases. The CDR3 is made up of 15 amino acids. Unmatched junction bases numbered 6, after V lost 5 bases and J lost 0 bases. The germline V gene has CDR1 SGHAT and CDR2 FQNNGV. In DNA form, the CDR3 reads TGTGCCAGCAGCCTAGGGACAGGCTACTCCTACGAGCAGTACTTC. Amino acids: CASSLGTGYSYEQYF.

The J gene is TRBJ2-7, the V gene TRBV7-8; D might be TRBD2 (6 bases). This CDR3 comprises 14 residues. Trimming pared 5 bases from V and 0 bases from J, leaving 11 bases between. CDR1 and CDR2 from the germline V gene are SGHVS and FQNEAQ. This chain's CDR3 is CASSVGGNSYEQYF. The CDR3 coding sequence is TGTGCCAGCAGCGTAGGCGGGAACTCCTACGAGCAGTACTTC.

A few counts support this clone. V is TRBV29-1 and J is TRBJ2-1; 7 bases fit TRBD1. V lost 2 bases and J lost 4; bases outside the gene matches: 8. The CDR3 extends over 15 amino acids. Germline CDR1 reads SQVTM; CDR2 reads ANQGSEA. CDR3 sequence reads: CSVEIWDSQYNEQFF. CDR3 bases: TGCAGCGTTGAAATATGGGACAGTCAATACAATGAGCAGTTCTTC.

The chain combines TRBV6-1 with TRBJ1-4; no clear D. The CDR3 extends over 15 amino acids. The V gene's germline CDR1 is MNHNS and CDR2 SASEGT. V gave up 7 bases and J gave up 0 bases, with 12 bases separating them. CDR3 in amino acids: CASNFEPTTNEKLFF. CDR3 nucleotides: TGTGCCAGCAATTTTGAGCCAACAACTAATGAAAAACTGTTTTTT.

The chain couples TRBV2 to TRBJ1-6; 9 bases map to TRBD1. Germline values: CDR1 SNHLY, CDR2 FYNNEI. After removal of 6 bases from V and 4 bases from J, the junction contained 4 bases not matched to a gene. The CDR3 totals 15 residues. The CDR3 DNA follows: TGTGCCAGCAGCCTGGGACAGGGATATAATTCACCCCTCCACTTT. Amino acid sequence: CASSLGQGYNSPLHF.

The chain recombines TRBV4-3 with TRBJ1-5; D not certain. The CDR3 covers 14 residues. Germline V CDR1 and CDR2: LGHNA, YSLEER. Deletions cut 6 bases from V and 3 bases from J, with 12 bases between. In DNA form, the CDR3 reads TGCGCCAGCAGTCGGTCCAGGTCCAATCAGCCCCAGCATTTT. This sequence encodes CASSRSRSNQPQHF.